The table lists the clone carrying this T cell receptor (beta chain) with many counts. The antigen remains unidentified. Using a J-beta primer mix together with a sample-barcoded 5' primer, a second PCR was run for roughly 6 to 11 cycles. Using its own MiXCR run on the 5' RACE reads, TCRdb lists one record per CDR3 protein. The sample lists more than 450,000 distinct CDR3 sequences; 25% to 35% were seen once. This entry is derived from a study of blood T cells in healthy people across ages. Study-wide results and caveats: Strong correlation existed between TCR beta diversity and naive T cell percentage.

Germline V lookup: CDR1 DFQATT, CDR2 SNEGSKA (reference sequence). The CDR3 spans 12 residues. Per sample, extraction of total RNA gave at least 5.5 micrograms in every case. The data were also submitted as part of a second study, on T cells of mothers and their children. That study reports: Each mother gave over 8 million TCR beta CDR3 reads; each child, about 2.9 million.

This rearrangement joins TRBV20-1 to TRBJ2-5, with D maybe TRBD2 (5 bases). The DNA end lines up better with TRBJ2-1; the J call may be wrong. This TCR was recovered from a boy aged 2 to 10 in good health. Sequencing was done on a sample of blood. This chain's CDR3 is CSARVVDYEQFF. CDR3 coding DNA: TGCAGTGCTAGAGTGGTGGACTATGAGCAGTTCTTC.